This TCR beta chain was sequenced in a study of OX40 agonist ivuxolimab in advanced cancers. Trimming took off 1 base at V and 11 bases at J, with 12 bases between the two ends. The length of the CDR3 is 14 residues. Germline CDR1 and CDR2: SEHNR and FQNEAQ (reference sequence). The repertoire was sequenced with immunoSEQ multiplex PCR; TCRdb's copy has only in-frame clones and lacks some. The top ten hold around 2.4% of the sample, which has tens of thousands of clones, roughly four fifths seen once. This receptor was identified in an adult with an advanced solid tumor such as melanoma, head and neck, liver or kidney cancer. J is TRBJ1-6 and V is TRBV7-9, with D possibly being TRBD1 (6 bases). Material: CD4+ or CD8+ T cells sorted from blood, obtained in a trial of the OX40 agonist ivuxolimab. The CDR3 DNA is TGTGCCAGCAGCTTAGGCCAGGGGACGGCACCCCTCCACTTT. This translates into CASSLGQGTAPLHF.